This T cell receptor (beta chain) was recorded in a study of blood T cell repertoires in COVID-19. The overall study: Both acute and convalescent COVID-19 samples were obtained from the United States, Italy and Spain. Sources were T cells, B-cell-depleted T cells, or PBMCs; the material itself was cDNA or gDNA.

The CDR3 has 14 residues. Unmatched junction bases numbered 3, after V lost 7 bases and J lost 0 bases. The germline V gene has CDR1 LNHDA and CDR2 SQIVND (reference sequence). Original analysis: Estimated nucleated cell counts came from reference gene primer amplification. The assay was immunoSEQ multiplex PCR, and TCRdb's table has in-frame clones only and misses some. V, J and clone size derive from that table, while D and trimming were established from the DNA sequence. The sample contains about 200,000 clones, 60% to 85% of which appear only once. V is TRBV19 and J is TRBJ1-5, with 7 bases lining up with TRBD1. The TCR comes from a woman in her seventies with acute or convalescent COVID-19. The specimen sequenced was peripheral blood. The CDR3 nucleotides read TGTGCCAGTACGTCAGGGGGTAGCAATCAGCCCCAGCATTTT. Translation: CASTSGGSNQPQHF.